This T cell receptor beta chain was captured by sequencing in a study of radiation and T cells in renal cell carcinoma. Study-wide findings and caveats: Irradiated tumors held more dominant CDR3 motifs than control tumors.

This clone was found many times. Its specificity is not known. The assay was immunoSEQ multiplex PCR, and TCRdb's table has in-frame clones only and misses some. The sample has approximately 21,000 clones; around 50% are singletons. Germline V CDR1 and CDR2: SGHVS, FQNEAQ. V was clipped by 5 bases and J by 3 bases, with 11 bases between them. The CDR3 contains 13 residues. Treatment given: treatment-naive control, cytoreductive nephrectomy. Controls were unirradiated tumors from treatment-naive cytoreductive nephrectomy patients. The patient's renal cell carcinoma had clear cell pathology. Control tumor donors were a few females and 11 males, median age around 57 years.

This clonotype was sampled from a human donor with renal cell carcinoma. This rearrangement joins TRBV7-8 to TRBJ2-7, with D tentatively TRBD1 (6 bases). The sample in question was tumor tissue, obtained from a patient whose treatment was nephrectomy without radiotherapy. The CDR3: CASSGDTYYEQYF. CDR3 nucleotides: TGTGCCAGCAGCGGGGACACTTACTACGAGCAGTACTTC.